Listed below are T cell receptor beta chains from one sample, sequenced in a study of blood T cell repertoires in COVID-19. The data were produced by immunoSEQ multiplex PCR, yet TCRdb's version contains in-frame clones alone and is incomplete. The sample has about 92,000 clones, around 72% seen once. The material sequenced was peripheral blood. The origin of the receptors is a woman in her sixties or seventies in a cohort sampled during active or convalescent COVID-19. The CDR3 runs from the conserved cysteine through the conserved F or W. The D gene is left open where the match is weak. Part of the rows lack a size; the others show once, few, many or a class for expanded clones.

J gene: TRBJ1-2
D gene: TRBD1
V gene: TRBV6-5
clone size: NA
CDR3 protein: CASSDRGYGYTF
CDR3 DNA: TGTGCCAGCTCGGACAGGGGCTATGGCTACACCTTC

J gene: TRBJ1-6
D gene: NA
V gene: TRBV6-5
clone size: NA
CDR3 protein: CASSRNGQSNSPLHF
CDR3 DNA: TGTGCCAGCAGTAGAAACGGACAGTCCAATTCACCCCTCCACTTT

J gene: TRBJ2-1
D gene: TRBD2
V gene: TRBV10-3
clone size: NA
CDR3 protein: CAISTSGLAGVEQFF
CDR3 DNA: TGTGCCATCAGTACCTCGGGACTAGCTGGTGTTGAGCAGTTCTTC

J gene: TRBJ1-1
D gene: NA
V gene: TRBV4-3
clone size: NA
CDR3 protein: CASREGQVANTEAFF
CDR3 DNA: TGCGCCAGCAGGGAGGGGCAGGTCGCGAACACTGAAGCTTTCTTT

J gene: TRBJ2-2
D gene: TRBD2
V gene: TRBV7-2
clone size: NA
CDR3 protein: CASSLVPIGYGRGELFF
CDR3 DNA: TGTGCCAGCAGCTTAGTCCCCATCGGATACGGGAGGGGGGAGCTGTTTTTT

J gene: TRBJ2-7
D gene: NA
V gene: TRBV5-1
clone size: NA
CDR3 protein: CASSLGTASHEQYF
CDR3 DNA: TGCGCCAGCAGCTTGGGGACAGCCAGCCACGAGCAGTACTTC

J gene: TRBJ1-2
D gene: NA
V gene: TRBV2
clone size: NA
CDR3 protein: CASSEARRGYGYTF
CDR3 DNA: TGTGCCAGCAGTGAAGCGCGCAGGGGCTATGGCTACACCTTC

J gene: TRBJ2-3
D gene: TRBD2
V gene: TRBV15
clone size: NA
CDR3 protein: CATSPAGRQGTDTQYF
CDR3 DNA: TGTGCCACCAGTCCAGCGGGACGCCAGGGCACAGATACGCAGTATTTT

J gene: TRBJ2-7
D gene: TRBD2
V gene: TRBV7-9
clone size: NA
CDR3 protein: CASSLAAGDTYEQYF
CDR3 DNA: TGTGCCAGCAGCTTAGCGGCGGGGGATACCTACGAGCAGTACTTC

J gene: TRBJ2-7
D gene: TRBD2
V gene: TRBV27
clone size: NA
CDR3 protein: CASSRGGHEQYF
CDR3 DNA: TGTGCCAGCAGTCGGGGGGGACACGAGCAGTACTTC

J gene: TRBJ2-1
D gene: NA
V gene: TRBV2
clone size: few
CDR3 protein: CASRKGDGEYNEQFF
CDR3 DNA: TGTGCCAGCAGGAAGGGGGACGGTGAATACAATGAGCAGTTCTTC

J gene: TRBJ1-1
D gene: NA
V gene: TRBV11-1
clone size: NA
CDR3 protein: CASSSTRQFNTEAFF
CDR3 DNA: TGTGCCAGCAGCTCCACAAGACAGTTCAACACTGAAGCTTTCTTT

J gene: TRBJ1-3
D gene: NA
V gene: TRBV10-3
clone size: NA
CDR3 protein: CAISEFRGTDTIYF
CDR3 DNA: TGTGCCATCAGTGAGTTTAGGGGAACAGACACCATATATTTT

J gene: TRBJ1-2
D gene: TRBD1
V gene: TRBV5-4
clone size: NA
CDR3 protein: CASSPDRGRNYGYTF
CDR3 DNA: TGTGCCAGCAGCCCAGACAGGGGGCGTAACTATGGCTACACCTTC

J gene: TRBJ2-1
D gene: TRBD2
V gene: TRBV25-1
clone size: NA
CDR3 protein: CASSTSGGAGSYNEQFF
CDR3 DNA: TGTGCCAGCAGTACTAGCGGGGGGGCCGGCTCCTACAATGAGCAGTTCTTC

J gene: TRBJ1-2
D gene: NA
V gene: TRBV5-1
clone size: NA
CDR3 protein: CASSYDSYGYTF
CDR3 DNA: TGCGCCAGTTCATACGACAGCTATGGCTACACCTTC

J gene: TRBJ1-2
D gene: NA
V gene: TRBV7-8
clone size: NA
CDR3 protein: CASSPGQYGYTF
CDR3 DNA: TGTGCCAGCAGCCCCGGACAGTATGGCTACACCTTC

J gene: TRBJ2-2
D gene: TRBD1
V gene: TRBV2
clone size: few
CDR3 protein: CASSDRDRPATGELFF
CDR3 DNA: TGTGCCAGCAGTGACCGGGACAGACCGGCGACCGGGGAGCTGTTTTTT

J gene: TRBJ2-7
D gene: TRBD2
V gene: TRBV27
clone size: few
CDR3 protein: CASSLRLAGTVTGAGEQYF
CDR3 DNA: TGTGCCAGCAGTTTACGACTAGCGGGGACTGTCACAGGGGCTGGCGAGCAGTACTTC

J gene: TRBJ1-1
D gene: NA
V gene: TRBV21-1
clone size: NA
CDR3 protein: CASSGEAGEGSWSTEAFF
CDR3 DNA: TGTGCCAGCAGCGGCGAGGCGGGGGAGGGTTCCTGGAGCACTGAAGCTTTCTTT

J gene: TRBJ1-6
D gene: NA
V gene: TRBV7-8
clone size: NA
CDR3 protein: CASSPLGPGSNSPLHF
CDR3 DNA: TGTGCCAGCAGCCCCCTGGGGCCAGGGTCCAATTCACCCCTCCACTTT

J gene: TRBJ2-2
D gene: TRBD2
V gene: TRBV7-7
clone size: NA
CDR3 protein: CASSRRLAGGSNTGELFF
CDR3 DNA: TGTGCCAGCAGCCGCCGCTTAGCGGGGGGTTCGAACACCGGGGAGCTGTTTTTT

J gene: TRBJ1-1
D gene: NA
V gene: TRBV6-2/TRBV6-3
clone size: NA
CDR3 protein: CASSYPGTSEAFF
CDR3 DNA: TGTGCCAGCAGTTACCCGGGAACCAGTGAAGCTTTCTTT

J gene: TRBJ2-7
D gene: TRBD1
V gene: TRBV27
clone size: NA
CDR3 protein: CASSRTGALDEQYF
CDR3 DNA: TGTGCCAGCAGTAGAACAGGGGCCTTGGACGAGCAGTACTTC

J gene: TRBJ1-2
D gene: TRBD1
V gene: TRBV5-1
clone size: NA
CDR3 protein: CASSYGTGGYTF
CDR3 DNA: TGCGCCAGCAGCTATGGGACAGGTGGCTACACCTTC

J gene: TRBJ1-1
D gene: TRBD1
V gene: TRBV3-1/TRBV3-2
clone size: NA
CDR3 protein: CASSQTGGVTEAFF
CDR3 DNA: TGTGCCAGCAGCCAGACAGGGGGCGTCACTGAAGCTTTCTTT

J gene: TRBJ1-2
D gene: NA
V gene: TRBV7-9
clone size: few
CDR3 protein: CASSLARTESNYGYTF
CDR3 DNA: TGTGCCAGCAGCTTAGCGCGTACAGAGTCTAACTATGGCTACACCTTC

J gene: TRBJ2-3
D gene: TRBD2
V gene: TRBV7-2
clone size: NA
CDR3 protein: CASRGRRTSGATDTQYF
CDR3 DNA: TGTGCCAGCCGGGGGAGGCGGACTAGCGGGGCGACAGATACGCAGTATTTT

J gene: TRBJ1-2
D gene: NA
V gene: TRBV11-1
clone size: many
CDR3 protein: CASAGRPAGYTF
CDR3 DNA: TGTGCCAGCGCGGGGCGGCCCGCGGGCTACACCTTC

J gene: TRBJ1-2
D gene: NA
V gene: TRBV15
clone size: NA
CDR3 protein: CATSRDRRGYGYTF
CDR3 DNA: TGTGCCACCAGCAGAGATAGGCGGGGCTATGGCTACACCTTC

J gene: TRBJ1-4
D gene: NA
V gene: TRBV20-1
clone size: NA
CDR3 protein: CSASNSNRNEKLFF
CDR3 DNA: TGCAGTGCTAGTAACAGCAACCGGAATGAAAAACTGTTTTTT

J gene: TRBJ2-1
D gene: NA
V gene: TRBV4-3
clone size: NA
CDR3 protein: CASSQDLGAGGSRNEQFF
CDR3 DNA: TGCGCCAGCAGCCAAGATCTCGGGGCCGGGGGAAGTAGGAATGAGCAGTTCTTC

J gene: TRBJ2-2
D gene: TRBD2
V gene: TRBV7-7
clone size: NA
CDR3 protein: CASSLGLAANTGELFF
CDR3 DNA: TGTGCCAGCAGCTTAGGACTAGCGGCGAACACCGGGGAGCTGTTTTTT

J gene: TRBJ1-4
D gene: NA
V gene: TRBV9
clone size: NA
CDR3 protein: CASSVAGPGLGEKLFF
CDR3 DNA: TGTGCCAGCAGCGTAGCTGGTCCAGGGCTAGGAGAAAAACTGTTTTTT

J gene: TRBJ1-6
D gene: NA
V gene: TRBV10-2
clone size: NA
CDR3 protein: CASSTTGTWNSPLHF
CDR3 DNA: TGCGCCAGCAGCACTACCGGGACATGGAATTCACCCCTCCACTTT

J gene: TRBJ1-1
D gene: TRBD1
V gene: TRBV15
clone size: few
CDR3 protein: CATSRSGTGNTEAFF
CDR3 DNA: TGTGCCACCAGCAGATCCGGGACAGGGAACACTGAAGCTTTCTTT

J gene: TRBJ1-5
D gene: NA
V gene: TRBV5-6
clone size: NA
CDR3 protein: CASSSRTGPPQHF
CDR3 DNA: TGTGCCAGCAGCTCCCGCACAGGGCCGCCCCAGCATTTT

J gene: TRBJ1-1
D gene: NA
V gene: TRBV4-2
clone size: NA
CDR3 protein: CASSQESIWGRAAFF
CDR3 DNA: TGTGCCAGCAGCCAAGAATCCATATGGGGCCGGGCAGCTTTCTTT

J gene: TRBJ1-6
D gene: NA
V gene: TRBV5-1
clone size: few
CDR3 protein: CASSRAPTRGSYNSPLHF
CDR3 DNA: TGCGCCAGCAGCCGGGCCCCCACGCGAGGGTCCTATAATTCACCCCTCCACTTT

J gene: TRBJ1-1
D gene: NA
V gene: TRBV2
clone size: NA
CDR3 protein: CASSVWRVATEAFF
CDR3 DNA: TGTGCCAGCAGTGTTTGGCGGGTGGCCACTGAAGCTTTCTTT

J gene: TRBJ1-5
D gene: NA
V gene: TRBV9
clone size: NA
CDR3 protein: CASSVRPEGSQPQHF
CDR3 DNA: TGTGCCAGCAGCGTACGACCAGAGGGCTCTCAGCCCCAGCATTTT

J gene: TRBJ1-1
D gene: NA
V gene: TRBV29-1
clone size: NA
CDR3 protein: CSVLQGAGGTEAFF
CDR3 DNA: TGCAGCGTTTTACAGGGAGCGGGAGGCACTGAAGCTTTCTTT

J gene: TRBJ1-6
D gene: TRBD1
V gene: TRBV6-5
clone size: few
CDR3 protein: CASSTRDRGQPPLHF
CDR3 DNA: TGTGCCAGCAGTACCCGGGACAGGGGCCAGCCACCCCTCCACTTT

J gene: TRBJ1-6
D gene: TRBD1
V gene: TRBV19
clone size: few
CDR3 protein: CASSTWDRGGSPLHF
CDR3 DNA: TGTGCCAGTAGTACATGGGACAGGGGTGGTTCACCCCTCCACTTT

J gene: TRBJ2-1
D gene: TRBD1
V gene: TRBV7-9
clone size: few
CDR3 protein: CASSSPRTGPSSYNEQFF
CDR3 DNA: TGTGCCAGCAGCTCCCCCCGGACAGGGCCCAGCTCCTACAATGAGCAGTTCTTC

J gene: TRBJ2-3
D gene: NA
V gene: TRBV21-1
clone size: medium-sized
CDR3 protein: CASSKLYPGGPRTDTQYF
CDR3 DNA: TGTGCCAGCAGCAAACTATATCCAGGGGGCCCTCGCACAGATACGCAGTATTTT

J gene: TRBJ1-5
D gene: TRBD1
V gene: TRBV28
clone size: NA
CDR3 protein: CASSFFPPRQGGNQPQHF
CDR3 DNA: TGTGCCAGCAGTTTTTTTCCCCCTCGACAGGGAGGCAATCAGCCCCAGCATTTT

J gene: TRBJ2-2
D gene: NA
V gene: TRBV5-5
clone size: NA
CDR3 protein: CASSQIAQNTGELFF
CDR3 DNA: TGTGCCAGCAGCCAGATCGCCCAGAACACCGGGGAGCTGTTTTTT

J gene: TRBJ2-3
D gene: TRBD1
V gene: TRBV3-1/TRBV3-2
clone size: NA
CDR3 protein: CASSPRDRGPHF
CDR3 DNA: TGTGCCAGCAGCCCCCGGGACAGGGGCCCCCATTTT